The clone carrying this T cell receptor (beta chain) was picked up a small number of times. The data were obtained in a study of T cells in Graves' hyperthyroidism and ophthalmopathy. RNA transcripts yielded amplified TCR beta CDR3 regions. An initial round of RT-PCR targeting the TCR CDR3 relied on the HTBI primer set. A single record per CDR3 protein comes from TCRdb applying MiXCR to the multiplex PCR reads. The profile covers about 300,000 distinct CDR3 sequences, with around 19% appearing a single time and approximately 37% taken by the ten largest. The sample taken for sequencing was blood. The receptor was derived from a man aged 45-65 years with Graves' ophthalmopathy.

CDR3 DNA sequence: TGCGCCAGCAGCTTATGGGACAGGCAATCAGATACGCAGTATTTT. It encodes CASSLWDRQSDTQYF. The gene calls are TRBV5-1 and TRBJ2-3; 8 bases are shared with TRBD1. CDR3 length: 15 amino acids. Germline V gene data show CDR1 as SGHRS and CDR2 as YFSETQ. Unmatched junction bases numbered 6, after V lost 2 bases and J lost 4 bases.